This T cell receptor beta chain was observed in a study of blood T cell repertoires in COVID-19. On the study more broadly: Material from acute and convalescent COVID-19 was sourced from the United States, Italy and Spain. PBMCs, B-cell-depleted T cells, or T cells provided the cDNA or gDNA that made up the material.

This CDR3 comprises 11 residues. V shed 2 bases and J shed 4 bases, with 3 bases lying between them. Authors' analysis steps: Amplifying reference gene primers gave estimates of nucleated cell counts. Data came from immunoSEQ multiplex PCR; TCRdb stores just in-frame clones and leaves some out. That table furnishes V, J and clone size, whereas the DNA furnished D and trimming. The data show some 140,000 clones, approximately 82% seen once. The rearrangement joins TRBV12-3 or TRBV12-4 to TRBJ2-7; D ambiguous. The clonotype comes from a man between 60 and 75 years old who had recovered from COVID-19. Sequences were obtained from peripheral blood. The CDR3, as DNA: TGTGCCAGCAGTTTACAGTACGAGCAGTACTTC. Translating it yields CASSLQYEQYF.